This entry lists 6 T cell receptor beta chains sequenced from one sample in a study of blood T cell repertoires in COVID-19 (dated by TCRdb to between 2020 and 2021). Library construction relied on the immunoSEQ multiplex PCR assay. This is the immuneACCESS table as TCRdb keeps it, with only in-frame sequences that have V and J called. A part of the clones is gone; compared with another copy, unresolved V genes explain less than half, and the rest is unexplained. This sample is represented by 150,000 to 200,000 clones; 80% to 85% of them were singletons. Under 15% of the sample goes to the ten largest clones. What was sequenced was PBMCs or T cells enriched from blood (not recorded which). The receptors were gathered from a woman aged 60 to 75 who had recovered from COVID-19.

This chain uses TRBV5-1 with TRBJ1-2, with 9 positions matching TRBD1. The germline CDR1 and CDR2 sequences are SGHRS and YFSETQ. This CDR3 contains 17 residues. V lost 0 bases, J lost 4 bases, and 10 bases stayed unmatched. The CDR3 DNA follows: TGCGCCAGCAGCTTGGGCCCCGGTCGGACAGGGGCCTATGGCTACACCTTC. Its translation is CASSLGPGRTGAYGYTF. Full variable domain (missing parts from reference TRBV5-1 and TRBJ1-2): KAGVTQTPRYLIKTRGQQVTLSCSPISGHRSVSWYQQTPGQGLQFLFEYFSETQRNKGNFPGRFSGRQFSNSRSEMNVSTLELGDSALYLCASSLGPGRTGAYGYTFGSGTRLTVV.

CDR3 DNA sequence: TGTGCCAGCAGGGCGGGATTATCCTACGAGCAGTACTTC. Protein: CASRAGLSYEQYF. The chain carries TRBV2 and TRBJ2-7; a weak D match, TRBD2 (6 bases). Per the germline V gene, CDR1 is SNHLY and CDR2 is FYNNEI. The CDR3 has 13 amino acids. V dropped 6 bases and J dropped 1 base, with 10 bases sitting between them. The entire variable domain, with the rest obtained from reference TRBV2 and TRBJ2-7, is as follows: EPEVTQTPSHQVTQMGQEVILRCVPISNHLYFYWYRQILGQKVEFLVSFYNNEISEKSEIFDDQFSVERPDGSNFTLKIRSTKLEDSAMYFCASRAGLSYEQYFGPGTRLTVT.

The CDR3 bases are TGCAGCGTTGAAGTGACATCTTCGGGGGGCTACACCTTC. This gives the protein CSVEVTSSGGYTF. V is TRBV29-1 and J is TRBJ1-2; D is unclear. V shed 1 base and J shed 8 bases, with 14 bases lying between them. The germline V gene has CDR1 SQVTM and CDR2 ANQGSEA. The CDR3 has 13 residues. Looking up the rest from reference TRBV29-1 and TRBJ1-2 gives the full variable domain: SAVISQKPSRDICQRGTSLTIQCQVDSQVTMMFWYRQQPGQSLTLIATANQGSEATYESGFVIDKFPISRPNLTFSTLTVSNMSPEDSSIYLCSVEVTSSGGYTFGSGTRLTVV.

The chain is built from TRBV7-9 and TRBJ2-3; maybe TRBD1 (6 bases). Germline-derived CDR1 and CDR2 are SEHNR and FQNEAQ (reference sequence). The length of the CDR3 is 14 residues. V lost 5 bases to trimming and J lost 0 bases, with 9 bases between them. Here the CDR3 reads CASSQQGSTDTQYF. The CDR3 DNA follows: TGTGCCAGCAGCCAACAGGGTAGCACAGATACGCAGTATTTT.

This chain links TRBV7-8 with TRBJ1-5; possible D gene TRBD1, 5 bases. The CDR3 runs 15 residues. Trimming left V 5 bases short and J 1 base short, with 12 bases between. Germline assignment: CDR1 SGHVS and CDR2 FQNEAQ. CDR3 DNA: TGTGCCAGCAGCCAAGGACAAGCCAGCAATCAGCCCCAGCATTTT. Protein product: CASSQGQASNQPQHF.

The V gene is TRBV3-1 (or the pseudogene TRBV3-2), the J gene TRBJ1-6; no reliable D call. The V and J ends lost 7 bases and 2 bases respectively, with 15 bases between them. CDR3 size: 16 residues. Looked up from germline, CDR1 is LGHDT and CDR2 is YNNKEL (reference sequence). The CDR3 here is CASTKSHSTYNSPLHF. The CDR3 DNA follows: TGTGCCAGCACCAAATCTCACTCGACCTATAATTCACCCCTCCACTTT.